The T cell receptor beta chain described here comes from a study of response to subunit inactivated influenza vaccine. Concerning this clonotype: No antigen is known for it.

TCRdb ran MiXCR on the RT-PCR reads and lists one entry per CDR3 protein. This sample carries approximately 520,000 distinct CDR3 sequences, 15% to 20% of them seen once, and the ten largest clones take less than 4%. Broader study findings: Researchers suggested that each seasonal influenza vaccination recruits few new T cells.

The CDR3 extends over 15 amino acids. The germline V gene has CDR1 SQVTM and CDR2 ANQGSEA. The junction had 12 bases not matched to a gene; V was cut back by 6 bases and J by 4 bases. This sample comprised CD4+ T cells sorted from PBMCs, obtained roughly 24 months after vaccination. The chain carries TRBV29-1 and TRBJ2-3; TRBD1 matches at 8 bases. The TCR was taken from a man between 50 and 70 years old who received an inactivated influenza vaccine. The CDR3 bases are TGCAGCGTCCGAGGACAGGGTGGTGTTTCAGATACGCAGTATTTT. Protein sequence: CSVRGQGGVSDTQYF.